This T cell receptor beta chain came from a study of lymphopenia after photon versus proton radiotherapy. Findings of the study overall: Larger post-nadir TCR diversity loss correlated inversely with survival in deceased patients. Better survival with proton therapy was suggested as possible, not demonstrated. Under photons, naive T cells and diversity fell while effector/memory populations rose.

Comment on this clone: The antigen remains undetermined.

Using immunoSEQ multiplex PCR, the repertoire was profiled, and TCRdb retains in-frame clones only, with some absent. The table lists tens of thousands of clones, around 90% of them singletons. The CDR3 contains 15 residues. Germline CDR1 reads MGHDK; CDR2 reads SYGVNS. The trim removed 2 bases at V and 6 bases at J, leaving 6 bases unmatched. The TCR was taken from an elderly man with esophageal cancer. This material consisted of peripheral blood, taken from a patient treated with proton-based radiotherapy. The rearrangement joins TRBV25-1 to TRBJ2-1; 8 nucleotides align to TRBD2. CDR3 region: CASSELGGGGNEQFF. In nucleotides, the CDR3 is TGTGCCAGCAGTGAACTCGGGGGGGGTGGCAATGAGCAGTTCTTC.